The T cell receptor (beta chain) under discussion was sequenced for a study of Ad26.COV2.S vaccination and SARS-CoV-2 variants. TCRdb's copy holds only in-frame clones and misses some; the assay was immunoSEQ multiplex PCR. The data hold roughly 510,000 clones, with roughly 87% observed a single time. Remarks on this clone: Its antigen is unknown.

Study-level points and caveats: In vaccinated individuals, spike-specific CD8+ and CD4+ T cell responses reportedly displayed substantial breadth.

V was clipped by 5 bases and J by 2 bases; unmatched bases: 5. The CDR3 has 14 residues. Germline CDR1 reads MNHEY; CDR2 reads SVGAGI. Treatment reported: about 20 received Ad26.COV2.S at low or high dose, single or two shots; about 5 received placebo; per-sample allocation not given. Day 63 after the first vaccine or placebo injection was the time point for sampling. The rearrangement joins TRBV6-5 to TRBJ2-7; 8 positions agree with TRBD2. The input for sequencing was peripheral blood, taken in a trial of Ad26.COV2.S vaccine versus placebo. The sequence derives from a person between 18 and 65 years old who received the Ad26.COV2.S COVID-19 vaccine or a placebo. The DNA of the CDR3 is TGTGCCAGCAGTCCGAGCGGGAGCACCTACGAGCAGTACTTC. Its translation is CASSPSGSTYEQYF.